This paragraph covers one T cell receptor beta chain sequence. Its binding antigen is unknown. No base quality values were provided; no much bigger clone lies one nucleotide off. The source of the sample is a study of CD8 T cell repertoires and HIV-1 epitope variants (dated by TCRdb to the early 2020s). For the wider study: Twenty-five peptides representing autologous and known Gag and Nef epitope variants were each used to stimulate T cells in separate culture wells. A total of about 87 T cell cultures were run, with each culture condition done in triplicate except for one peptide, which was done in duplicate. T cells were enriched using the EasySep Human T Cell Enrichment Kit and were co-cultured with equal numbers of autologous T cell-negative cells serving as antigen-presenting cells. A CMV, EBV and flu peptide pool, the Ebola AY9 epitope as negative control, and a no-peptide well were included as control conditions. For roughly 10 days the cultures were kept in IMDM with gentamicin, and on days 3 and 7 half of the media was changed with IL-2, IL-7 and IL-15 added. A 1M T cell aliquot was kept as an uncultured baseline condition, separate from the approximately 80 T cell cultures. Tested epitopes included three Gag epitope families and Nef HW9 and YT9.

The EasySep Human CD8+ T Cell Enrichment Kit was used on day 10 to isolate CD8+ T cells from every culture. Beyond this particular receptor, the publication reports: The Nef KF9 family was recognized by five clonotypes and the HW9 family by one, and no responses to the TAALDMSHF plasma variant were observed. Of the nine antigen-specific TCR beta clonotypes identified, six appeared cross-reactive for autologous or known escape epitope variants. Only TCR beta chains were identified by the assay, and proliferation to antigen, not T cell function or cytokine profile, was indicated.

Sequencing of TCR beta CDR3 regions was done on the immunoSEQ platform at survey depth. The QIAamp DNA micro kit was used to extract genomic DNA from every cultured and uncultured CD8+ T cell population. Turning to the authors' computational methods: Samples with fewer than 5,000 productive reads were excluded, resulting in the removal of about 6.5% of the roughly 80 HIV peptide-stimulated cultures. A MANAFEST web app trimmed sequences to CDR3 and removed nonproductive sequences, CDR3s under 5 amino acids, and those not starting C or ending F/W. To count as antigen-specific, a clonotype had to be expanded in at least 2 of 3 replicates compared with the no-peptide control at FDR 0.01, and only within one epitope family. In addition, a specific clonotype needed a frequency at least fivefold higher than in wells stimulated with peptides from other epitope families. TCRdb re-hosts the immuneACCESS table, in-frame sequences only. Its copies lack some clones; in the studies checked, an unresolved V gene accounts for under half of them, and the cause for the rest is not known. The V and J calls and the clone size are those of that table, but D and trimming were determined from the DNA. This sample gives approximately 5,000 clones in total; about three fifths of them show up just once. The ten largest clones capture around 40% of the sample.

Sequencing used cultured CD8+ T cells derived from PBMCs. The origin of this receptor is a male donor with HIV.

The sequenced DNA: TGTGCCAGCAGTTATCCACCGGAGGAGCAGTACTTC. This gives the protein CASSYPPEEQYF. This receptor chain uses TRBV6-5 and TRBJ2-7, with the D segment identity uncertain. Measured from the cysteine to the phenylalanine, the CDR3 is 12 residues long. The only DNA kept is the CDR3, 36 bases in frame from the first base. Per the germline V gene, MNHEY is the CDR1 and SVGAGI is the CDR2. V is shortened by 3 bases, J by 7 bases, and the region joining them spans 10 bases.